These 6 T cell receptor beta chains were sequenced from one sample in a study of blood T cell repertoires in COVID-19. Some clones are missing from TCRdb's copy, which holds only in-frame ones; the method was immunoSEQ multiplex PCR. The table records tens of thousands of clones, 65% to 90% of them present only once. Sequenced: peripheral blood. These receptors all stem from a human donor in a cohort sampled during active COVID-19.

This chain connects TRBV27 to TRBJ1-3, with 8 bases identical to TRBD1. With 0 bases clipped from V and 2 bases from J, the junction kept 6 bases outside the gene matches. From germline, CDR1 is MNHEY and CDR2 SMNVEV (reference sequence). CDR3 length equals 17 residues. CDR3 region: CASSLSAGRGPGNTIYF. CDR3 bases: TGTGCCAGCAGTTTATCGGCGGGCAGGGGGCCTGGAAACACCATATATTTT.

The CDR3 DNA is TGTGCCAGCAGCTTACAGGGCACAGATACGCAGTATTTT. Amino acid sequence: CASSLQGTDTQYF. The V gene is TRBV11-2, the J gene TRBJ2-3; unclear D gene. Germline-derived CDR1 and CDR2 are SGHAT and FQNNGV. V dropped 2 bases and J dropped 1 base, with 4 bases sitting between them. The CDR3 runs to 13 residues.

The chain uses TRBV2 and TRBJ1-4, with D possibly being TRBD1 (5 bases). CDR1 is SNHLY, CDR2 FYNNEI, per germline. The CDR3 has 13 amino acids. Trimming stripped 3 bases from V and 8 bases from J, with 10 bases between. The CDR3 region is CASSEGRGEKLFF. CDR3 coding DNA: TGTGCCAGCAGTGAGGGGAGGGGCGAAAAACTGTTTTTT. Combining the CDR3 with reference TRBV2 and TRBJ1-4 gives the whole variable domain EPEVTQTPSHQVTQMGQEVILRCVPISNHLYFYWYRQILGQKVEFLVSFYNNEISEKSEIFDDQFSVERPDGSNFTLKIRSTKLEDSAMYFCASSEGRGEKLFFGSGTQLSVL.

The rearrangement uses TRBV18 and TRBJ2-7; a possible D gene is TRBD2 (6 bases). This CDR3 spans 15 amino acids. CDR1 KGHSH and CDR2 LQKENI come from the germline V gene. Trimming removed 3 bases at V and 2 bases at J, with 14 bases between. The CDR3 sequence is CASSPQRVETYEQYF. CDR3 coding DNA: TGTGCCAGCTCACCCCAGCGGGTGGAAACCTACGAGCAGTACTTC. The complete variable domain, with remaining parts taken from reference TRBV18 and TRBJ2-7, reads NAGVMQNPRHLVRRRGQEARLRCSPMKGHSHVYWYRQLPEEGLKFMVYLQKENIIDESGMPKERFSAEFPKEGPSILRIQQVVRGDSAAYFCASSPQRVETYEQYFGPGTRLTVT.

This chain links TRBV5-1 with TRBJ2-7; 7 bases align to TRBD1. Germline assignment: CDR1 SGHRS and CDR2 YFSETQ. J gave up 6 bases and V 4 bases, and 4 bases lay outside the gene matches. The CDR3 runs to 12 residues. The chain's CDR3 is CASSPGGPEQYF. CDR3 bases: TGCGCCAGCAGCCCAGGGGGACCCGAGCAGTACTTC. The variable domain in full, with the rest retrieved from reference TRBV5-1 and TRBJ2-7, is KAGVTQTPRYLIKTRGQQVTLSCSPISGHRSVSWYQQTPGQGLQFLFEYFSETQRNKGNFPGRFSGRQFSNSRSEMNVSTLELGDSALYLCASSPGGPEQYFGPGTRLTVT.

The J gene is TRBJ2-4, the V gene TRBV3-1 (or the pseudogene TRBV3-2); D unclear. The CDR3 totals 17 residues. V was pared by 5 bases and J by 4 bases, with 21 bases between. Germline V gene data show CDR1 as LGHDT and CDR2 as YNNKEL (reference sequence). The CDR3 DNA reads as TGTGCCAGCAGCTGCGCAATTCCCATTTGCAAAAAAAACATTCAGTACTTC. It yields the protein CASSCAIPICKKNIQYF.